The next 10 T cell receptor beta chains were all read from a single sample in a study of CD8+ T cells in alopecia areata. Patients with alopecia areata provided lesional scalp punch biopsies as well as peripheral blood. Sequencing relied on a cDNA template that was reverse transcribed from extracted RNA. Here immunoSEQ multiplex PCR was the method, and the copy in TCRdb shows in-frame clones only, minus some. The sample has over 7,000 clones, around 60% seen once. Sequenced here: skin, sampled at week 0. The receptors here all came from a human donor with alopecia areata.

The CDR3 sequence is CASSLWFRDEQYF. The DNA of the CDR3 is TGTGCCAGCAGCTTGTGGTTTCGGGACGAGCAGTACTTC. V is TRBV5-6 and J is TRBJ2-5; D is undetermined. The J call may be in error: the DNA end matches TRBJ2-7 better. Germline CDR1 SGHDT, CDR2 YYEEEE. This CDR3 has 13 amino acids.

This chain joins TRBV21-1 and TRBJ2-7; the table's TRBD2 call for D was not verified on the DNA. TRBV21-1 is flagged as a pseudogene. There are 18 residues in the CDR3. Written as DNA, the CDR3 is TGTGCCAGCAGCAAAGGGGTCAAGCGGGAGATTAGCTCCTACGAGCAGTACTTC. Amino acid sequence: CASSKGVKREISSYEQYF.

The chain recombines TRBV5-1 with TRBJ2-1; 7 bases agree with TRBD2. The germline CDR1 and CDR2 sequences are SGHRS and YFSETQ. This CDR3 has 17 residues. The junction had 15 bases not matched to a gene; V was cut back by 1 base and J by 8 bases. The CDR3 DNA sequence: TGCGCCAGCAGCTTGAATGTGAGCGGGAATTTTAACGATGAGCAGTTCTTC. The encoded protein is CASSLNVSGNFNDEQFF. The entire variable domain, with the rest obtained from reference TRBV5-1 and TRBJ2-1, is as follows: KAGVTQTPRYLIKTRGQQVTLSCSPISGHRSVSWYQQTPGQGLQFLFEYFSETQRNKGNFPGRFSGRQFSNSRSEMNVSTLELGDSALYLCASSLNVSGNFNDEQFFGPGTRLTVL.

The chain recombines TRBV5-4 with TRBJ2-1, with 10 bases that match TRBD2. Germline CDR1 reads SGHNT; CDR2 reads YYREEE (reference sequence). The CDR3 is made up of 15 amino acids. The V gene end was trimmed by 2 bases and the J gene end by 8 bases; junction bases not matched to a gene: 7. The CDR3 sequence: CASSLGTSGIDEQFF. CDR3 sequence (DNA): TGTGCCAGCAGCTTAGGTACTAGCGGGATCGATGAGCAGTTCTTC.

The rearrangement uses TRBV5-5 and TRBJ2-5; the match to TRBD2 covers 11 bases. This CDR3 has 16 residues. The V gene end was trimmed by 0 bases and the J gene end by 2 bases; junction bases not matched to a gene: 3. Germline CDR1 is SGHKS and CDR2 is YYEKEE (reference sequence). DNA of the CDR3: TGTGCCAGCAGCTTGGCCCTAGCGGGGGGACAAGAGACCCAGTACTTC. It specifies CASSLALAGGQETQYF.

The V gene is TRBV2, the J gene TRBJ2-5; 10 bases fit TRBD2. Germline CDR1 SNHLY, CDR2 FYNNEI. The length of the CDR3 is 15 residues. V lost 4 bases, J lost 5 bases, and 7 bases stayed unmatched. The CDR3 here is CASSGGTSVLETQYF. DNA of the CDR3: TGTGCCAGCAGTGGCGGGACTAGCGTTCTTGAGACCCAGTACTTC.

The chain has TRBV4-2 and TRBJ1-2; 9 positions agree with TRBD1. Germline V gene data show CDR1 as LGHNA and CDR2 as YNFKEQ. V gave up 5 bases and J gave up 4 bases; unmatched junction bases: 8. There are 15 residues in the CDR3. In DNA, the CDR3 is TGTGCCAGCAGCTTTCGGGACAGGGATTTCTATGGCTACACCTTC. This sequence encodes CASSFRDRDFYGYTF.

In nucleotides, the CDR3 is TGTGCCAGCAGCCTCAGCGGGGACTCTTCAGATACGCAGTATTTT. This sequence encodes CASSLSGDSSDTQYF. The rearrangement joins TRBV9 to TRBJ2-3, with TRBD2 matching 7 bases. The CDR3 is made up of 15 amino acids. After removal of 4 bases from V and 4 bases from J, the junction contained 9 bases not matched to a gene. Per germline, CDR1 SGDLS and CDR2 YYNGEE.

V usage is TRBV6-1 and J usage is TRBJ2-2, with TRBD1 matching over 8 bases. V lost 6 bases and J lost 5; bases outside the gene matches: 8. Germline V gives CDR1 MNHNS, CDR2 SASEGT. The CDR3 extends over 15 amino acids. The CDR3 here is CASRSQGAGTGELFF. CDR3 in DNA: TGTGCCAGCAGGAGTCAGGGGGCCGGTACCGGGGAGCTGTTTTTT.

This clone has a handful of counts. The chain couples TRBV14 to TRBJ2-1; the D is unclear. Germline CDR1 reads SGHDN; CDR2 reads FVKESK. CDR3 length: 13 amino acids. V gave up 1 base and J gave up 10 bases, with 11 bases separating them. CDR3: CASSQVLGSEQFF. Here the CDR3 DNA reads TGTGCCAGCAGCCAAGTTTTGGGCTCCGAGCAGTTCTTC.